Sequencing of this TCR beta chain was carried out in a study of glioma-infiltrating T cells after dendritic cell vaccination. V lost 4 bases, J lost 3 bases, and 7 bases stayed unmatched. Germline V gene sequence: CDR1 MGHRA, CDR2 YSYEKL. This CDR3 comprises 15 residues. Regarding time point: after dendritic cell vaccination, including at tumor progression/relapse. The immunoSEQ assay amplified TCRB CDR3 from up to roughly 2 ug DNA. Libraries were prepared by immunoSEQ multiplex PCR; TCRdb keeps only in-frame clonotypes and omits some of them. The sample gives almost 90,000 clones, roughly four fifths of which show up once; less than 7% is in the top ten.

The chain recombines TRBV4-1 with TRBJ1-2, with 8 bases aligning to TRBD1. This TCR derives from a human donor with glioblastoma. The sequenced sample was blood, obtained after dendritic cell vaccination. The CDR3 sequence: CASSPPGTGDYGYTF. The CDR3 DNA sequence: TGCGCCAGCAGCCCACCAGGGACAGGAGACTATGGCTACACCTTC.